The clone carrying this T cell receptor (beta chain) came up a few times. Its antigen is unknown. This sample is drawn from a study of identical twins. Trimming at V came to 6 bases and at J to 3 bases, leaving 9 bases not matched to a gene. The CDR3 has 14 amino acids. Germline V CDR1 and CDR2: DFQATT, SNEGSKA (reference sequence). Study findings and constraints: Invariant cells of the MAIT and iNKT types might have partly distorted the zero-insertion analyses.

A universal primer binding site was introduced by template switching. The final cDNA contained unique molecular identifiers. A single record per CDR3 protein comes from TCRdb applying MiXCR to the 5' RACE reads. The sample consists of about 730,000 distinct CDR3 sequences, 21% of them appearing once. The same data also contributed to another study, on T cells expressing NK-cell markers. In that study: Source material for TCR beta repertoires consisted of sorted CD3+CD56+NKG2C+, CD3+CD56+NKG2C- and CD3+CD56-NKG2C+ T cells.

The rearrangement joins TRBV20-1 to TRBJ2-3, with 7 bases matching TRBD2. The sequence came from a woman aged 18 to 35 in good health. Sequences were obtained from PBMCs. The CDR3 coding sequence is TGCAGTGCCCCCCAGGCGGGAGAAACAGATACGCAGTATTTT. Protein sequence: CSAPQAGETDTQYF.